The next 27 T cell receptor beta chains were all read from a single sample in a study of monozygotic twins with inflammatory bowel disease (dated by TCRdb to between 2018 and 2021). The library was produced with 5' RACE. The sequencing machine was an Illumina HiSeq 2500. With the reads reprocessed by TCRdb, a single entry stands for each CDR3 protein sequence and no DNA is reported. The sample table includes about 150,000 distinct CDR3 sequences. The ten most abundant clones make up around 1.2% of the sample. The specimen was blood. The receptors were gathered from a human donor with ulcerative colitis or Crohn's disease, or a healthy co-twin of an affected twin (not recorded which).

The chain combines TRBV29-1 with TRBJ1-3. The germline V gene encodes CDR1 SQVTM and CDR2 ANQGSEA. The CDR3 is made up of 12 amino acids. This CDR3 is CSVESAGNTIYF. Drawing the rest from reference TRBV29-1 and TRBJ1-3, the complete variable domain is SAVISQKPSRDICQRGTSLTIQCQVDSQVTMMFWYRQQPGQSLTLIATANQGSEATYESGFVIDKFPISRPNLTFSTLTVSNMSPEDSSIYLCSVESAGNTIYFGEGSWLTVV.

The chain joins TRBV5-1 to TRBJ1-2. The germline V gene encodes CDR1 SGHRS and CDR2 YFSETQ. The CDR3 runs to 14 residues. CDR3 sequence reads: CASSTGSTVYGYTF.

This chain uses TRBV5-1 with TRBJ1-1; TCRdb proposes TRBD1, but this gene call is untestable without DNA. This CDR3 is built from 15 residues. The germline gives CDR1 SGHRS, CDR2 YFSETQ. The CDR3: CASSLTVDRGTEAFF.

V and J are TRBV29-1 and TRBJ2-5; the TCRdb call, TRBD1, lacks DNA for checking. CDR1 is SQVTM and CDR2 is ANQGSEA in the germline V gene. CDR3 length equals 12 residues. The CDR3 protein is CSVLDPGETQYF.

V usage is TRBV7-3 and J usage is TRBJ2-3; with no DNA, the TCRdb D assignment of TRBD1 cannot be verified. The germline CDR1 and CDR2 sequences are SGHTA and FQGTGA. The CDR3 is made up of 14 amino acids. CDR3 protein: CASSRTGGEDTQYF.

Here the CDR3 reads CASSPDRADEQYF. The gene calls are TRBV18 and TRBJ2-7; TCRdb's assignment of TRBD1 cannot be checked, as there is no DNA. The CDR3 totals 13 residues. CDR1 KGHSH and CDR2 LQKENI come from the germline V gene.

The V and J genes are TRBV29-1 and TRBJ1-4. Germline CDR1 and CDR2: SQVTM and ANQGSEA. This CDR3 is built from 16 residues. The CDR3 reads CSAGSREGTTNEKLFF. The full variable domain, rest sourced from reference TRBV29-1 and TRBJ1-4, is SAVISQKPSRDICQRGTSLTIQCQVDSQVTMMFWYRQQPGQSLTLIATANQGSEATYESGFVIDKFPISRPNLTFSTLTVSNMSPEDSSIYLCSAGSREGTTNEKLFFGSGTQLSVL.

The V gene is TRBV2, the J gene TRBJ1-3; TCRdb proposes TRBD1, but this gene call is untestable without DNA. Germline CDR1 SNHLY, CDR2 FYNNEI. The CDR3 runs 14 residues. The CDR3 region is CASLPFRAGNTIYF.

J is TRBJ2-1 and V is TRBV6-5; TCRdb proposes TRBD2, but this gene call is untestable without DNA. This CDR3 contains 16 residues. Germline V CDR1 and CDR2: MNHEY, SVGAGI. The CDR3: CASSYLAGVSYNEQFF.

The chain has TRBV28 and TRBJ2-7; TCRdb's D call of TRBD2 is untestable without DNA. The length of the CDR3 is 13 residues. Germline V gene lookup returns CDR1 MDHEN and CDR2 SYDVKM. CDR3 sequence reads: CASSLEGLNEQYF.

The gene calls are TRBV7-8 and TRBJ2-7; TCRdb names TRBD2, which stays unverified in the absence of DNA. The CDR3 extends over 15 amino acids. Germline V CDR1 and CDR2: SGHVS, FQNEAQ. The CDR3 sequence: CASSPRQGPSYEQYF.

The chain employs TRBV7-2 and TRBJ1-2; TCRdb outputs TRBD1, but without DNA this stays unchecked. The CDR3 length is 16 residues. CDR1 is SGHTA, CDR2 FQGNSA, per germline. The CDR3 reads CASSLVTRDRVYGYTF.

The chain links TRBV28 to TRBJ1-3; the TCRdb D gene call, TRBD1, has no DNA to confirm it. The length of the CDR3 is 14 residues. Germline assignment: CDR1 MDHEN and CDR2 SYDVKM. The CDR3: CASGTRVAGNTIYF. The complete variable domain, with remaining parts taken from reference TRBV28 and TRBJ1-3, reads DVKVTQSSRYLVKRTGEKVFLECVQDMDHENMFWYRQDPGLGLRLIYFSYDVKMKEKGDIPEGYSVSREKKERFSLILESASTNQTSMYLCASGTRVAGNTIYFGEGSWLTVV.

This rearrangement joins TRBV5-1 to TRBJ2-4; TCRdb gives TRBD1 as the D gene, but with no DNA this cannot be confirmed. The CDR3 extends over 15 amino acids. Germline lookup yields CDR1 SGHRS and CDR2 YFSETQ. CDR3 loop: CASSLAAGDKNIQYF. The variable domain in full, completed from reference TRBV5-1 and TRBJ2-4, reads KAGVTQTPRYLIKTRGQQVTLSCSPISGHRSVSWYQQTPGQGLQFLFEYFSETQRNKGNFPGRFSGRQFSNSRSEMNVSTLELGDSALYLCASSLAAGDKNIQYFGAGTRLSVL.

V usage is TRBV20-1 and J usage is TRBJ2-7; the TRBD1 assignment by TCRdb is unverifiable without DNA. The CDR3 contains 15 residues. The germline gives CDR1 DFQATT, CDR2 SNEGSKA (reference sequence). This CDR3 is CSARDSRGHLYEQYF.

The V gene is TRBV5-6, the J gene TRBJ1-2; TCRdb picks TRBD1, but there is no DNA to check that call. From germline, CDR1 is SGHDT and CDR2 YYEEEE. This CDR3 spans 14 amino acids. The CDR3 sequence is CASSWGQGDHGYTF. The full variable domain, completed using reference TRBV5-6 and TRBJ1-2, is DAGVTQSPTHLIKTRGQQVTLRCSPKSGHDTVSWYQQALGQGPQFIFQYYEEEERQRGNFPDRFSGHQFPNYSSELNVNALLLGDSALYLCASSWGQGDHGYTFGSGTRLTVV.

The chain joins TRBV30 to TRBJ1-1; without DNA, the TCRdb call of TRBD1 cannot be checked. The CDR3 is made up of 14 amino acids. In germline, CDR1 is GTSNPN, CDR2 SVGIG (reference sequence). CDR3: CAWSGDTWSTEAFF. The full variable domain, completed using reference TRBV30 and TRBJ1-1, is SQTIHQWPATLVQPVGSPLSLECTVEGTSNPNLYWYRQAAGRGLQLLFYSVGIGQISSEVPQNLSASRPQDRQFILSSKKLLLSDSGFYLCAWSGDTWSTEAFFGQGTRLTVV.

The rearrangement uses TRBV7-2 and TRBJ2-7; with no DNA, the TCRdb D assignment of TRBD1 cannot be verified. CDR3 length: 15 amino acids. CDR1 is SGHTA and CDR2 is FQGNSA in the germline V gene. The CDR3 protein is CASSLLGARGYEQYF.

CDR3 amino acids: CASSTARESEAFF. The gene calls are TRBV6-6 and TRBJ1-1; TCRdb proposes TRBD1, but this gene call is untestable without DNA. Germline loops: CDR1 MNHNY, CDR2 SVGAGI (reference sequence). The length of the CDR3 is 13 residues.

The chain combines TRBV3-1 with TRBJ2-7. The germline V gene encodes CDR1 LGHDT and CDR2 YNNKEL (reference sequence). The CDR3 is 16 amino acids. CDR3 residues: CASSPLTLLDSYEQYF.

The chain is built from TRBV9 and TRBJ2-1; absent DNA, TCRdb's TRBD2 call cannot be checked. The CDR3 is made up of 18 amino acids. The germline V gene has CDR1 SGDLS and CDR2 YYNGEE. The chain's CDR3 is CASSVVAGGSNSYNEQFF.

The chain employs TRBV18 and TRBJ2-3; TCRdb picks TRBD2, but there is no DNA to check that call. The CDR3 spans 14 residues. Per germline, CDR1 KGHSH and CDR2 LQKENI. CDR3 sequence reads: CASSRAESTDTQYF.

The gene calls are TRBV20-1 and TRBJ2-5; no DNA is available, so the TRBD2 call from TCRdb remains unchecked. The length of the CDR3 is 14 residues. Germline V gives CDR1 DFQATT, CDR2 SNEGSKA (reference sequence). The CDR3 protein is CSAPRSAGERGLYF.

This rearrangement joins TRBV6-4 to TRBJ2-1; lacking DNA, the TRBD1 call made by TCRdb goes unchecked. This CDR3 has 14 residues. Germline CDR1 and CDR2: MRHNA and SNTAGT. The CDR3: CASSDSSGGNEQFF.

The V and J genes are TRBV7-2 and TRBJ1-5; with no DNA, the TCRdb D assignment of TRBD1 cannot be verified. CDR1 is SGHTA and CDR2 is FQGNSA in the germline V gene. The CDR3 runs to 15 residues. The CDR3: CASSFSGGSNQPQHF.

This chain connects TRBV5-1 to TRBJ1-1. The length of the CDR3 is 16 residues. The germline V gene encodes CDR1 SGHRS and CDR2 YFSETQ. CDR3 loop: CASSLDQGLKNTEAFF.

The chain recombines TRBV7-3 with TRBJ1-3. The V gene's germline CDR1 is SGHTA and CDR2 FQGTGA. The CDR3 has 16 amino acids. CDR3 protein: CASSQMGSASGNTIYF.